The 8 T cell receptor beta chains below were found in one sample sequenced in a study of control samples from healthy donors and cancer patients. TCRdb's copy holds only in-frame clones and misses some; the assay was immunoSEQ multiplex PCR. The table lists 90,000 or so clones, roughly 90% of them singletons. Sequences were obtained from blood. These TCRs come from a woman aged 70-85 years in good health.

The chain has TRBV6-5 and TRBJ1-1; a possible D gene is TRBD1 (6 bases). With 7 bases removed from V and 3 bases from J, the gap between germline ends came to 18 bases. The CDR3 sequence is 15 residues long. The V gene's germline CDR1 is MNHEY and CDR2 SVGAGI. CDR3 in amino acids: CASTSGGGGDTEAFF. CDR3 in DNA: TGTGCCAGCACCTCCGGAGGGGGGGGTGACACTGAAGCTTTCTTT.

This clone was observed a few times. This chain connects TRBV6-5 to TRBJ1-1, with TRBD1 as a possible D gene (5 bases). CDR1 and CDR2 (germline): MNHEY, SVGAGI. The CDR3 is 14 residues long. The V and J ends lost 6 bases and 2 bases respectively, with 13 bases between them. CDR3 DNA: TGTGCCAGCAGGGCTGGACAATTTAACACTGAAGCTTTCTTT. Encoded protein: CASRAGQFNTEAFF.

The chain has TRBV5-1 and TRBJ1-1; possible D gene TRBD1, 6 bases. V was trimmed by 3 bases and J by 7 bases, leaving 13 bases between them. The length of the CDR3 is 13 residues. The germline gives CDR1 SGHRS, CDR2 YFSETQ. DNA of the CDR3: TGCGCCAGCAGCTCCGACCGGGACAATGAAGCTTTCTTT. This encodes CASSSDRDNEAFF.

The CDR3 DNA follows: TGTGCCAGCAGTGGTACTGGAGGCTACAATGAGCAGTTCTTC. Protein: CASSGTGGYNEQFF. This chain uses TRBV2 with TRBJ2-1, with a possible D match to TRBD2 (5 bases). This CDR3 is 14 amino acids long. V was shortened by 4 bases and J by 3 bases, with 10 bases between the two germline ends. Per the germline V gene, CDR1 is SNHLY and CDR2 is FYNNEI.

This chain joins TRBV10-2 and TRBJ2-7; TRBD2 agrees at 11 bases. V gave up 3 bases and J gave up 3 bases; unmatched junction bases: 1. The germline gives CDR1 WSHSY, CDR2 SAAADI. The CDR3 covers 14 residues. As DNA, the CDR3 is TGCGCCAGCAGTGACGGACTAGCGGGCTACGAGCAGTACTTC. Protein product: CASSDGLAGYEQYF.

In this sample, this clone turned up once. V is TRBV11-2 and J is TRBJ1-1, with unresolved D. The CDR3 has 14 amino acids. Germline lookup yields CDR1 SGHAT and CDR2 FQNNGV. The germline V and J ends were trimmed by 3 bases and 0 bases, with 8 bases remaining between them. The CDR3 loop is CASSLTGLNTEAFF. CDR3 DNA sequence: TGTGCCAGCAGCTTGACCGGGCTGAACACTGAAGCTTTCTTT.

The V gene is TRBV27, the J gene TRBJ1-6, with 7 nucleotides matching TRBD1. The CDR3 sequence is 15 residues long. J lost 9 bases, V lost 5 bases, and 10 bases had no gene match. Germline V gene sequence: CDR1 MNHEY, CDR2 SMNVEV (reference sequence). This chain's CDR3 is CASSARDSFGSPLHF. The CDR3 coding sequence is TGTGCCAGCAGTGCCAGGGACAGTTTCGGTTCACCCCTCCACTTT.

Comments on this clone: The junction differs from germline at one of its ends, possibly a read error. The chain carries TRBV7-7 and TRBJ2-7; D unclear. The CDR3 is 13 amino acids. Germline V gene sequence: CDR1 SSHAT, CDR2 FNYEAQ (reference sequence). CDR3 DNA: TGTGCTAGCAGCTTAGAAAACGGCTACGAGCAGTACTTC. Amino acid sequence: CASSLENGYEQYF. Full variable domain (rest looked up from reference TRBV7-7 and TRBJ2-7): GAGVSQSPRYKVTKRGQDVTLRCDPISSHATLYWYQQALGQGPEFLTYFNYEAQPDKSGLPSDRFSAERPEGSISTLTIQRTEQRDSAMYRCASSLENGYEQYFGPGTRLTVT.